Shown below are 24 T cell receptor beta chains from a single sample sequenced in a study of T-cell memory formation after mild COVID-19. MiXCR, applied by TCRdb to the 5' RACE reads, yields one record per CDR3 protein. Seen here are about 110,000 distinct CDR3 sequences, 12% observed once, and the top ten hold around 26%. Sequencing input: PBMCs or a T cell subset sorted from them (not recorded which). Every receptor here comes from an adult woman who had mild COVID-19 (a few samples of this study predate the infection). Cell type and time point are not known.

CDR3 bases: TGCGCCAGCAGCCCCACTAGCTACTCCGAGCAGTACTTC. Its protein product is CASSPTSYSEQYF. This chain uses TRBV4-3 with TRBJ2-7, with a weak D call TRBD2 (6 bases). The CDR3 has 13 residues. Looked up from germline, CDR1 is LGHNA and CDR2 is YSLEER. The V end was cut by 4 bases, the J end by 6 bases, with 13 bases between.

V gene TRBV9 combines with J gene TRBJ2-7; D is tentatively TRBD1 or TRBD2 (5 bases each). Trimming cost V 0 bases and J 3 bases, with 10 bases left between them. The CDR3 consists of 14 residues. Germline-derived CDR1 and CDR2 are SGDLS and YYNGEE. The CDR3 DNA reads as TGTGCCAGCAGCGTAGGGCAGGGAGTCTACGAGCAGTACTTC. The encoded protein is CASSVGQGVYEQYF.

As for this clonotype: Compared with germline, one end of the junction differs, possibly owing to a read error. The chain employs TRBV3-1 and TRBJ2-5, with TRBD1 matching 12 bases. Germline CDR1 LGHDT, CDR2 YNNKEL (reference sequence). This CDR3 spans 17 amino acids. The CDR3 nucleotides read TGTGCCAGCAGCCAAACTGGGACAGGGGGCCGGGGAGAGACCCAGTACTTT. This codes for CASSQTGTGGRGETQYF.

This clonotype was seen a few times. This rearrangement joins TRBV15 to TRBJ2-5; D not resolved. The germline CDR1 and CDR2 sequences are LNHNV and YYDKDF (reference sequence). Trimming removed 0 bases at V and 7 bases at J, with 12 bases between. The CDR3 extends over 14 amino acids. CDR3 in DNA: TGTGCCACCAGCAGAGAGGGTAGCTACGGGACCCAGTACTTC. Protein sequence: CATSREGSYGTQYF.

This clonotype was counted a few times. This sequence joins TRBV4-2 and TRBJ2-2; D may be TRBD1 (6 bases). The V gene's germline CDR1 is LGHNA and CDR2 YNFKEQ. There are 15 residues in the CDR3. Trimming stripped 4 bases from V and 3 bases from J, with 12 bases between. CDR3 sequence (DNA): TGTGCCAGCAGCCTTGAGGACAGTGACACCGGGGAGCTGTTTTTT. Protein product: CASSLEDSDTGELFF.

This clonotype appeared a few times. The genes are TRBV7-8 and TRBJ2-3; TRBD2 aligns across 10 bases. The CDR3 length is 19 residues. After removal of 5 bases from V and 0 bases from J, the junction contained 14 bases not matched to a gene. CDR1 is SGHVS and CDR2 is FQNEAQ in the germline V gene. CDR3 loop: CASSPGAGGPLTSTDTQYF. The CDR3 region has the DNA TGTGCCAGCAGCCCTGGAGCGGGGGGGCCCCTTACTAGCACAGATACGCAGTATTTT.

V and J are TRBV13 and TRBJ2-7; a possible D gene is TRBD1 (5 bases). The germline V gene encodes CDR1 PRHDT and CDR2 FYEKMQ (reference sequence). The CDR3 has 14 residues. The ends were cut back, 5 bases at V and 1 base at J, with 12 bases in the middle. The CDR3 protein is CASSPGLGSYEQYF. The CDR3 bases are TGTGCCAGCAGCCCAGGGCTGGGATCCTACGAGCAGTACTTC.

This clonotype came up a few times. This chain connects TRBV5-1 to TRBJ2-2; TRBD1 aligns across 10 bases. The CDR3 extends over 15 amino acids. Germline values: CDR1 SGHRS, CDR2 YFSETQ. Trimming cost V 2 bases and J 5 bases; bases outside gene matches: 3. For the CDR3, the DNA is TGCGCCAGCAGCTTCCGACAGGGGGCAACCGGGGAGCTGTTTTTT. Amino acid sequence: CASSFRQGATGELFF.

The chain combines TRBV29-1 with TRBJ2-7, with TRBD2 matching over 7 bases. The CDR3 is made up of 13 amino acids. The J segment lost 2 bases and the V segment lost 4 bases, leaving 5 bases of the junction unmatched. Per the germline V gene, CDR1 is SQVTM and CDR2 is ANQGSEA. The CDR3 reads CSVVVGGTYEQYF. The CDR3 nucleotides are TGCAGCGTTGTTGTGGGAGGGACCTACGAGCAGTACTTC.

In the case of this clonotype: A much larger clone lies a single base off, so this may be a read error. This sequence joins TRBV20-1 and TRBJ2-7, with TRBD1 identical over 9 bases. The CDR3 is made up of 15 amino acids. The germline V gene encodes CDR1 DFQATT and CDR2 SNEGSKA (reference sequence). V shed 6 bases and J 0 bases; nucleotides not matched to a gene: 9. CDR3 DNA sequence: TGCAGTGCCGGGAGAAGGGGACAGGGCTCCTACGAGCAGTACTTC. Translating gives CSAGRRGQGSYEQYF.

This clonotype was seen a few times. The V call is TRBV7-6, the J call TRBJ1-3, with D hard to call. The germline V gene has CDR1 SGHVS and CDR2 FNYEAQ. Trimming cost V 5 bases and J 0 bases, with 14 bases left between them. The CDR3 loop spans 16 amino acids. The CDR3 loop is CASSPQADSSGNTIYF. CDR3 sequence (DNA): TGTGCCAGCAGCCCCCAGGCGGATTCCTCTGGAAACACCATATATTTT.

The table lists this clonotype with many counts. The chain has TRBV29-1 and TRBJ2-1; no clear D gene. This CDR3 region has 13 residues. Germline V lookup: CDR1 SQVTM, CDR2 ANQGSEA. The V end was cut by 7 bases, the J end by 7 bases, with 17 bases between. Written as DNA, the CDR3 is TGCAGCGCCAACGTCCATACGCGGAATGAGCAGTTCTTC. It codes for CSANVHTRNEQFF.

The sample holds many counts of this clonotype. V and J are TRBV11-3 and TRBJ2-3; D ambiguous. This CDR3 has 14 residues. V lost 4 bases to trimming and J lost 6 bases, with 14 bases between them. The V gene's germline CDR1 is SGHNT and CDR2 YENEEA. Written as DNA, the CDR3 is TGTGCCAGCAGCTCCAATGGCAGCCCGGATACGCAGTATTTT. As protein: CASSSNGSPDTQYF.

The rearrangement joins TRBV11-3 to TRBJ1-1; 7 positions match TRBD1. This CDR3 has 14 residues. Germline CDR1 reads SGHNT; CDR2 reads YENEEA. J lost 0 bases, V lost 4 bases, and 2 bases had no gene match. For the CDR3, the DNA is TGTGCCAGCAGCTCCAGGGGGATGAACACTGAAGCTTTCTTT. It encodes CASSSRGMNTEAFF.

This clonotype has a handful of counts. This chain uses TRBV5-6 with TRBJ2-5; D is ambiguous. Germline V gives CDR1 SGHDT, CDR2 YYEEEE. V lost 0 bases to trimming and J lost 2 bases, with 8 bases between them. CDR3 length equals 14 residues. CDR3 nucleotides: TGTGCCAGCAGCTTGGGGGTCTTACAAGAGACCCAGTACTTC. This gives the protein CASSLGVLQETQYF.

The sample holds one count of this clonotype. The chain joins TRBV12-5 to TRBJ2-5; D ambiguous. This CDR3 has 13 residues. Per germline, CDR1 LGHNT and CDR2 FRNRAP. Trimming removed 1 base from V and 0 bases from J, with 3 bases in between. The CDR3 is CASGLEYQETQYF. DNA for the CDR3: TGTGCTAGTGGTTTGGAGTACCAAGAGACCCAGTACTTC.

This clonotype appeared a few times. The rearrangement joins TRBV4-2 to TRBJ1-5; D gene unclear. The V gene lost 4 bases and the J gene lost 2 bases, with 6 bases spanning the gap. Germline V lookup: CDR1 LGHNA, CDR2 YNFKEQ. The CDR3 sequence is 13 residues long. The DNA of the CDR3 is TGTGCCAGCAGCCCTGGACGCAATCAGCCCCAGCATTTT. It encodes CASSPGRNQPQHF.

This chain uses TRBV4-1 with TRBJ2-5; D is unclear. The CDR3 runs to 14 residues. V was cut by 3 bases and J by 5 bases, with 13 bases left in between. CDR1 is MGHRA, CDR2 YSYEKL, per germline. The CDR3 DNA follows: TGCGCCAGCAGCCAGCAGCCTCCGAGGGAGACCCAGTACTTC. It specifies CASSQQPPRETQYF.

This chain uses TRBV9 with TRBJ2-1; D may match TRBD1 or TRBD2 (6 bases each). This CDR3 contains 17 residues. Trimming cost V 3 bases and J 1 base, with 17 bases left between them. The germline CDR1 and CDR2 sequences are SGDLS and YYNGEE. The CDR3 spells CASSARRLGGSYNEQFF. In nucleotides, the CDR3 is TGTGCCAGCAGCGCACGCCGACTAGGGGGATCCTACAATGAGCAGTTCTTC. The whole variable domain, filled in from reference TRBV9 and TRBJ2-1, reads DSGVTQTPKHLITATGQRVTLRCSPRSGDLSVYWYQQSLDQGLQFLIQYYNGEERAKGNILERFSAQQFPDLHSELNLSSLELGDSALYFCASSARRLGGSYNEQFFGPGTRLTVL.

For this clonotype: The junction does not match germline at one end; this may be a read error. The gene calls are TRBV7-7 and TRBJ2-5; 9 nucleotides agree with TRBD2. Germline V gives CDR1 SSHAT, CDR2 FNYEAQ (reference sequence). CDR3 length equals 13 residues. CDR3 protein: CASSLAGDETQYF. CDR3 sequence (DNA): TGTGCTAGCAGCTTAGCGGGAGACGAGACCCAGTACTTC. The full variable domain, with the rest looked up from reference TRBV7-7 and TRBJ2-5, is GAGVSQSPRYKVTKRGQDVTLRCDPISSHATLYWYQQALGQGPEFLTYFNYEAQPDKSGLPSDRFSAERPEGSISTLTIQRTEQRDSAMYRCASSLAGDETQYFGPGTRLLVL.

This clonotype has a count of ten or more. In DNA, the CDR3 is TGCAGTGCTAGACGACTAGCGGGGGGATACAATGAGCAGTTCTTC. This translates into CSARRLAGGYNEQFF. The rearrangement uses TRBV20-1 and TRBJ2-1; TRBD2 matches at 13 bases. Germline loops: CDR1 DFQATT, CDR2 SNEGSKA (reference sequence). V lost 2 bases to trimming and J lost 4 bases; unmatched junction nucleotides: 2. The CDR3 is made up of 15 amino acids.

A few counts support this clonotype. V usage is TRBV3-1 and J usage is TRBJ1-1, with D tentatively TRBD1 (5 bases). This CDR3 region has 15 residues. V lost 6 bases, J lost 1 base, and 15 bases lay in between. Per germline, CDR1 LGHDT and CDR2 YNNKEL (reference sequence). CDR3 residues: CASSFTGDTNTEAFF. Here the CDR3 DNA reads TGTGCCAGCAGTTTCACAGGTGATACGAACACTGAAGCTTTCTTT.

In this sample, this clonotype turned up a few times. This chain uses TRBV4-2 with TRBJ2-5; 8 positions match TRBD2. The CDR3 has 18 residues. Trimming cost V 0 bases and J 5 bases; bases outside gene matches: 14. CDR1 and CDR2 (germline): LGHNA, YNFKEQ. The CDR3 nucleotides are TGTGCCAGCAGCCAAGATCGACCAGCGGGGGCCCCCAGGGAGACCCAGTACTTC. It specifies CASSQDRPAGAPRETQYF.

This chain joins TRBV20-1 and TRBJ2-7; 7 positions agree with TRBD2. CDR3 length: 15 amino acids. The ends lost 0 bases at V and 2 bases at J; junction bases unmatched: 7. Germline CDR1 and CDR2: DFQATT and SNEGSKA (reference sequence). Written as DNA, the CDR3 is TGCAGTGCTAGAGATTATCGGGAGGTCCCCTACGAGCAGTACTTC. Residues: CSARDYREVPYEQYF.